This T cell receptor (beta chain) was identified during a study of early T cells in non-severe SARS-CoV-2 infection. Study-level background: The study sequenced bulk RNA from unsorted whole blood, with chains unpaired. The study, taken as a whole, reports: Database matching using VDJdb favored anti-spike CD8 responses, with private and CD4 specificities left missing.

Unique molecular identifiers tagged individual cDNA molecules. MiXCR was run by TCRdb on the 5' RACE reads, yielding one entry per CDR3 protein. The data show 30,000 to 35,000 distinct CDR3 sequences, roughly 7.1% seen once. There are many counts of this clonotype. As yet, its antigen is unknown. The CDR3 totals 16 residues. The germline V gene has CDR1 MNHEY and CDR2 SVGEGT. With V trimmed by 7 bases and J by 3 bases, 8 bases remained unmatched. The V call is TRBV6-2 or TRBV6-3, the J call TRBJ2-1; 11 bases fit TRBD2. The clonotype comes from an adult who was a healthcare worker with PCR-confirmed SARS-CoV-2 infection or an uninfected control (not recorded which). The specimen comprised whole blood, sampled at baseline. As DNA, the CDR3 is TGTGCCAGCAAATATAGCGGGAGGGCCCTCTACAATGAGCAGTTCTTC. Its translation: CASKYSGRALYNEQFF.